The 5 T cell receptor beta chains given below trace back to one sample, sequenced in a study of OX40 agonist ivuxolimab in advanced cancers. Measured with immunoSEQ multiplex PCR; TCRdb has only the in-frame clones, and not every one. The sample lists around 62,000 clones, roughly nine tenths occurring once. Specimen: CD4+ or CD8+ T cells sorted from blood, collected in a trial of the OX40 agonist ivuxolimab. These receptors originate from an adult with an advanced solid tumor such as melanoma, head and neck, liver or kidney cancer.

In this sample, this clone turned up a few times. The CDR3 loop is CASSFGQASTEAFF. CDR3 nucleotide sequence: TGTGCCAGCAGCTTTGGACAGGCATCCACTGAAGCTTTCTTT. V gene TRBV7-9 combines with J gene TRBJ1-1; 7 bases fit TRBD1. V shed 3 bases and J 4 bases; nucleotides not matched to a gene: 5. The germline V gene has CDR1 SEHNR and CDR2 FQNEAQ (reference sequence). The CDR3 length is 14 residues.

The chain recombines TRBV2 with TRBJ1-3; D unresolved. Trimming pared 2 bases from V and 3 bases from J, leaving 8 bases between. Per germline, CDR1 SNHLY and CDR2 FYNNEI. CDR3 length: 14 amino acids. CDR3 sequence: CASSESAGGNTIYF. CDR3 in DNA: TGTGCCAGCAGTGAAAGCGCGGGTGGAAACACCATATATTTT.

The rearrangement links TRBV6-5 to TRBJ2-1; D might be TRBD1 (5 bases). The length of the CDR3 is 13 residues. V lost 2 bases, J lost 8 bases, and 10 bases lay in between. Germline-derived CDR1 and CDR2 are MNHEY and SVGAGI. The CDR3 bases are TGTGCCAGCAGTTACGGCAGGGTCGATGAGCAGTTCTTC. Amino acids: CASSYGRVDEQFF.

This rearrangement joins TRBV20-1 to TRBJ1-5; D remains ambiguous. The CDR3 is 11 residues long. In germline, CDR1 is DFQATT, CDR2 SNEGSKA (reference sequence). Trimming stripped 0 bases from V and 9 bases from J, with 6 bases between. DNA for the CDR3: TGCAGTGCTAGAGACCGCGGGCCCCAGCATTTT. This encodes CSARDRGPQHF.

This sequence joins TRBV19 and TRBJ1-2, with TRBD1 matching over 9 bases. CDR3 size: 17 residues. Trimming took 3 bases from V and 4 from J; bases not matched to a gene: 12. Per germline, CDR1 LNHDA and CDR2 SQIVND (reference sequence). CDR3: CASSINSGTGTIYGYTF. CDR3 DNA sequence: TGTGCCAGTAGTATCAACTCCGGGACAGGGACTATCTATGGCTACACCTTC.